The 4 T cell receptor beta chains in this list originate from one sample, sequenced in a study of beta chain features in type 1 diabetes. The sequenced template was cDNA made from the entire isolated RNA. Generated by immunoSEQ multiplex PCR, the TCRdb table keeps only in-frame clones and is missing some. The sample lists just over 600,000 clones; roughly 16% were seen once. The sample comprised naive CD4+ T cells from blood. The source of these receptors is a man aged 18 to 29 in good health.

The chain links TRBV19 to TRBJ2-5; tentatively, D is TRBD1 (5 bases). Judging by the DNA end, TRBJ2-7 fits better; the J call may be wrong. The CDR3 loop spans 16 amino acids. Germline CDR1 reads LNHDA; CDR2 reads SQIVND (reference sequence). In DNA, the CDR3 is TGTGCCAGTAGCAGAACGACAGTCCTAAAGGCCTACGAGCAGTACTTC. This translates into CASSRTTVLKAYEQYF.

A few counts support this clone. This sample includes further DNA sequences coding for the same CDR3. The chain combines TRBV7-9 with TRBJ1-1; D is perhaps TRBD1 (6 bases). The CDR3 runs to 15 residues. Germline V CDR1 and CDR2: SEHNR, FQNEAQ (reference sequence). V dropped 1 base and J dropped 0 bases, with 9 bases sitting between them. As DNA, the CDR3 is TGTGCCAGCAGCTTAGGCCAGGGGTTGAACACTGAAGCTTTCTTT. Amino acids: CASSLGQGLNTEAFF.

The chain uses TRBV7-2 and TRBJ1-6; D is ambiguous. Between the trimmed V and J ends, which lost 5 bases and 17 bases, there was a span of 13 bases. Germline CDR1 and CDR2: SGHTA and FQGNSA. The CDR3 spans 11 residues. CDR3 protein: CASSGGVVVHF. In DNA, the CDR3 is TGTGCCAGCAGCGGTGGGGTGGTAGTCCACTTT.

CDR3 in DNA: TGCGCCAGCAGCCAGGAGTCAGGATTCTATGGCTACACCTTC. This sequence encodes CASSQESGFYGYTF. The chain uses TRBV4-3 and TRBJ1-2, with D unresolved. CDR1 is LGHNA, CDR2 YSLEER, per germline. This CDR3 is 14 amino acids long. The V and J ends lost 3 bases and 4 bases respectively, with 12 bases between them.